Shown below are 15 T cell receptor beta chains from a single sample sequenced in a study of cytomegalovirus exposure and HLA in healthy donors. Vbeta (60) and Jbeta (13) primers were used in the PCR. Sequencing used immunoSEQ multiplex PCR; TCRdb keeps in-frame clones, though not all of them. The table shows 160,000 or so clones, with around 88% occurring only once. Sequenced input: PBMCs. The receptors were gathered from a woman aged 25 to 39 in good health and CMV-seronegative.

This clone was seen just once. The chain uses TRBV6-1 and TRBJ2-7; 10 nucleotides align to TRBD1. The CDR3 is 15 amino acids. Germline assignment: CDR1 MNHNS and CDR2 SASEGT. V was clipped by 8 bases and J by 2 bases; unmatched bases: 9. The CDR3 reads CASLRTGTGAYEQYF. The CDR3, as DNA: TGTGCCAGCCTTCGTACCGGGACAGGGGCCTACGAGCAGTACTTC.

The chain combines TRBV2 with TRBJ1-1; tentative D call: TRBD1 (5 bases). This CDR3 comprises 16 residues. Per the germline V gene, CDR1 is SNHLY and CDR2 is FYNNEI. V was pared by 7 bases and J by 0 bases, with 18 bases between. CDR3: CASNRETELMNTEAFF. Written as DNA, the CDR3 is TGTGCCAGCAACCGCGAGACAGAACTCATGAACACTGAAGCTTTCTTT.

This clone came up once. The V and J genes are TRBV7-2 and TRBJ1-5; no clear D gene. V was pared by 3 bases and J by 2 bases, with 14 bases between. Germline CDR1 reads SGHTA; CDR2 reads FQGNSA. The CDR3 covers 16 residues. The CDR3 protein is CASSLSGGSGNQPQHF. DNA for the CDR3: TGTGCCAGCAGCTTGAGTGGTGGTTCGGGCAATCAGCCCCAGCATTTT.

CDR3 DNA sequence: TGTGCCAGCGCGGCGAACACCGGGGAGCTGTTTTTT. As protein: CASAANTGELFF. The J gene is TRBJ2-2, the V gene TRBV6-1, with D uncertain. From germline, CDR1 is MNHNS and CDR2 SASEGT. With 8 bases removed from V and 0 bases from J, the gap between germline ends came to 4 bases. This CDR3 region has 12 residues.

The rearrangement uses TRBV18 and TRBJ1-5; D is undetermined. Germline loops: CDR1 KGHSH, CDR2 LQKENI. V was pared by 6 bases and J by 6 bases, with 15 bases between. The CDR3 consists of 14 residues. Here the CDR3 reads CASSYNNEGQPQHF. The CDR3 region has the DNA TGTGCCAGCTCTTATAACAACGAGGGTCAGCCCCAGCATTTT. Using reference TRBV18 and TRBJ1-5 for the parts outside the CDR3, the full variable domain is NAGVMQNPRHLVRRRGQEARLRCSPMKGHSHVYWYRQLPEEGLKFMVYLQKENIIDESGMPKERFSAEFPKEGPSILRIQQVVRGDSAAYFCASSYNNEGQPQHFGDGTRLSIL.

This clone appeared once. Here the CDR3 reads CASSIPQGFDGELFF. CDR3 coding DNA: TGTGCCAGTAGTATCCCACAGGGGTTTGACGGGGAGCTGTTTTTT. The V gene is TRBV19, the J gene TRBJ2-2; TRBD1 agrees at 7 bases. Germline CDR1 LNHDA, CDR2 SQIVND (reference sequence). The V gene end was trimmed by 3 bases and the J gene end by 7 bases; junction bases not matched to a gene: 8. CDR3 length equals 15 residues.

The chain joins TRBV7-6 to TRBJ2-3; D gene uncertain. CDR3 size: 13 residues. V was pared by 1 base and J by 4 bases, with 6 bases between. Germline V CDR1 and CDR2: SGHVS, FNYEAQ. The CDR3 DNA is TGTGCCAGCAGCTTAGTGAGCTCAGATACGCAGTATTTT. Translation gives CASSLVSSDTQYF.

The chain is built from TRBV7-9 and TRBJ2-3, with D perhaps matching TRBD2 (6 bases). The V gene's germline CDR1 is SEHNR and CDR2 FQNEAQ (reference sequence). The length of the CDR3 is 17 residues. V was cut by 2 bases and J by 0 bases, with 15 bases left in between. In nucleotides, the CDR3 is TGTGCCAGCAGCTTATACTCGCCGGGACTTAGCACAGATACGCAGTATTTT. Protein sequence: CASSLYSPGLSTDTQYF.

This clone showed up just once. The rearrangement links TRBV28 to TRBJ1-3; D gene uncertain. Looked up from germline, CDR1 is MDHEN and CDR2 is SYDVKM. This CDR3 contains 15 residues. Trimming took 4 bases from V and 4 from J, leaving 14 bases between them. CDR3 bases: TGTGCCAGCAGTTCCCTCCCAGGTACGGGAAACACCATATATTTT. Translation: CASSSLPGTGNTIYF.

The chain links TRBV5-4 to TRBJ2-7; TRBD2 matches at 7 bases. Trimming took 4 bases from V and 6 from J; bases not matched to a gene: 7. The CDR3 has 13 residues. In germline, CDR1 is SGHNT, CDR2 YYREEE (reference sequence). The CDR3 DNA is TGTGCCAGCAGCCCGGGCGGGGGATCCGAGCAGTACTTC. The encoded protein is CASSPGGGSEQYF.

The gene calls are TRBV18 and TRBJ1-1; 7 nucleotides line up with TRBD1. J gave up 2 bases and V 5 bases, and 8 bases lay outside the gene matches. The CDR3 is 15 residues long. Germline CDR1 and CDR2: KGHSH and LQKENI. This CDR3 reads CASSESQGGNTEAFF. The CDR3 nucleotides read TGTGCCAGCTCAGAGAGTCAGGGGGGTAACACTGAAGCTTTCTTT.

This clone showed up just a few times. The chain carries TRBV28 and TRBJ1-5, with D unclear. Looked up from germline, CDR1 is MDHEN and CDR2 is SYDVKM. The CDR3 consists of 11 residues. V was cut by 3 bases and J by 5 bases, with 2 bases left in between. The CDR3 coding sequence is TGTGCCAGCAGTTTCGATCAGCCCCAGCATTTT. It is translated as CASSFDQPQHF.

This clone was counted once. The chain joins TRBV5-4 to TRBJ2-7; 7 nucleotides agree with TRBD2. The germline V gene encodes CDR1 SGHNT and CDR2 YYREEE (reference sequence). The V gene end was trimmed by 2 bases and the J gene end by 3 bases; junction bases not matched to a gene: 8. CDR3 size: 15 residues. The chain's CDR3 is CASSFQGGAHYEQYF. The CDR3 region has the DNA TGTGCCAGCAGCTTCCAGGGAGGGGCGCACTACGAGCAGTACTTC.

The chain uses TRBV19 and TRBJ2-3; D uncertain. The ends were cut back, 6 bases at V and 0 bases at J, with 16 bases in the middle. This CDR3 contains 16 residues. Germline V gives CDR1 LNHDA, CDR2 SQIVND (reference sequence). CDR3 nucleotide sequence: TGTGCCAGTAGGAAGCGATTCTCGACTAGCACAGATACGCAGTATTTT. It yields the protein CASRKRFSTSTDTQYF.

The chain recombines TRBV5-8 with TRBJ2-3; 7 positions match TRBD1. The CDR3 covers 17 residues. Trimming cost V 4 bases and J 3 bases; bases outside gene matches: 14. Per germline, CDR1 SGHTS and CDR2 YDEGEE. The CDR3 sequence is CASSPASTGVFTDTQYF. The CDR3 coding sequence is TGTGCCAGCAGCCCGGCCAGTACAGGGGTATTTACAGATACGCAGTATTTT.